This record covers a single T cell receptor beta chain. The antigen is undetermined. Germline CDR1 is SGHTA and CDR2 is FQGNSA. Germline trimming cut 5 bases from V and 6 bases from J; bases unmatched to any gene: 14. This CDR3 region has 16 residues. The repertoire was sequenced with immunoSEQ multiplex PCR; TCRdb's copy has only in-frame clones and lacks some. The sample contains approximately 50,000 clones, 70% to 90% of which appear only once. The data derive from a study of OX40 agonist ivuxolimab in advanced cancers. The overall study: Ivuxolimab, an antibody that agonizes OX40 (CD134), was administered to the patients. One patient with hepatocellular carcinoma and two with cutaneous melanoma, three in all, had partial responses.

Study results and limitations: Both blood CD4+ and CD8+ T cells showed clonal growth by week 6 at 0.1 to 3.0 mg/kg. Expanded clones tended on average to be more numerous among CD8+ T cells than CD4+.

The J gene is TRBJ2-7, the V gene TRBV7-2; 9 bases agree with TRBD2. The sample in question was CD4+ or CD8+ T cells sorted from blood, obtained in a trial of the OX40 agonist ivuxolimab. The receptor was isolated from an adult with an advanced solid tumor such as melanoma, head and neck, liver or kidney cancer. This CDR3 is CASSPFLAGVGSEQYF. The CDR3 bases are TGTGCCAGCAGCCCATTCTTAGCGGGAGTGGGGTCCGAGCAGTACTTC. The full variable domain, rest sourced from reference TRBV7-2 and TRBJ2-7, is GAGVSQSPSNKVTEKGKDVELRCDPISGHTALYWYRQSLGQGLEFLIYFQGNSAPDKSGLPSDRFSAERTGGSVSTLTIQRTQQEDSAVYLCASSPFLAGVGSEQYFGPGTRLTVT.